What follows describes a single T cell receptor (beta chain). These data originate in a study of T cells in Graves' hyperthyroidism and ophthalmopathy. Orbital computed tomography, thyroid ultrasound, serum thyroxine and TRAb, and clinical symptoms together informed the diagnoses. Amplification targeted TCR beta CDR3 regions from RNA transcripts. HTBI primers were employed in a first-round RT-PCR of the TCR CDR3. TCRdb itself ran the multiplex PCR reads through MiXCR, one entry per CDR3 protein. The profile shows roughly 550,000 distinct CDR3 sequences, 15% to 20% of them singletons. V was pared by 8 bases and J by 1 base, with 11 bases between. This CDR3 has 14 amino acids. CDR1 MDHEN and CDR2 SYDVKM come from the germline V gene.

The rearrangement links TRBV28 to TRBJ2-2; D unclear. This TCR came from a woman in her twenties or thirties with Graves' ophthalmopathy. The material sequenced was blood. The CDR3 DNA follows: TGTGCCAGCTTGGGCCAGAAGAACACCGGGGAGCTGTTTTTT. Translating it yields CASLGQKNTGELFF.